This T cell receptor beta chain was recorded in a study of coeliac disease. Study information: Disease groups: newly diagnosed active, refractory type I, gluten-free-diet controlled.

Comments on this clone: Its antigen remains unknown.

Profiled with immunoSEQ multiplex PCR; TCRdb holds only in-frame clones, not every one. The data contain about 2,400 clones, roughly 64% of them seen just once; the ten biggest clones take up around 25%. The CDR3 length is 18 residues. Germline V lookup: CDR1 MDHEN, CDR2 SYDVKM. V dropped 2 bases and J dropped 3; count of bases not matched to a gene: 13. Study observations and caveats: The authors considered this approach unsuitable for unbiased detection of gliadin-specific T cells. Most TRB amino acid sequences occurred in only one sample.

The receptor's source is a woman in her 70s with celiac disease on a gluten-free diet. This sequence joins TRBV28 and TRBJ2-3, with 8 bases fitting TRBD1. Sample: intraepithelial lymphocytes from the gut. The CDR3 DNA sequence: TGTGCCAGCAGTTTAGCAGGGAGGACAGGGCTATTGACAGATACGCAGTATTTT. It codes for CASSLAGRTGLLTDTQYF.